These T cell receptor beta chains were read from a single sample in a study of blood T cell repertoires in COVID-19. Here immunoSEQ multiplex PCR was the method, and the copy in TCRdb shows in-frame clones only, minus some. The table has 300,000 to 350,000 clones, 90% seen once; the top ten hold 4% to 5.5%. The sample comprised PBMCs or T cells enriched from blood (not recorded which). These receptors were obtained from a young woman with acute COVID-19. Each CDR3 is given with its conserved first and last residue. The D gene is left open where the match is weak. The size of a clone is reported for some rows only, either as once, few or many, or as a class for expanded clones.

V gene	J gene	clone size	D gene	CDR3 protein
TRBV11-3	TRBJ2-5	once	TRBD1	CASSSQGAGETQYF
TRBV12-3/TRBV12-4	TRBJ1-1	once	NA	CASSFEGSGAFF
TRBV12-3/TRBV12-4	TRBJ1-1	once	NA	CASSIQGGTEAFF
TRBV2	TRBJ1-4	NA	NA	CASSLHPGPTNEKLFF
TRBV6-5	TRBJ1-2	NA	TRBD1	CASSMTGSDGYTF
TRBV5-1	TRBJ2-3	NA	TRBD2	CASGLAGGPTDTQYF
TRBV29-1	TRBJ1-5	NA	NA	CRRRVVTSNQPQHF
TRBV24-1	TRBJ2-1	NA	TRBD1	CATSDRRQGTSYNEQFF
TRBV5-1	TRBJ1-3	NA	TRBD1	CASSLGQGPEANTIYF
TRBV3-1/TRBV3-2	TRBJ2-3	once	TRBD2	CASSTGGGTDTQYF
TRBV5-1	TRBJ1-2	NA	TRBD1	CASSTGTGSYGYTF
TRBV2	TRBJ2-1	few	TRBD2	CASSDPGLAGSNEQFF
TRBV2	TRBJ2-2	NA	TRBD2	CASIPPRGGYSGTGELFF
TRBV12-5	TRBJ2-3	NA	NA	CASGSPHRTDTQYF
TRBV5-4	TRBJ2-7	NA	TRBD2	CASSPSSGSPRRQYF
TRBV7-8	TRBJ2-7	NA	NA	CASSFQFLGYEQYF
TRBV19	TRBJ1-2	many	TRBD1	CASRQGNDYGYTF
TRBV15	TRBJ1-4	NA	NA	CATSRSSFGGANEKLFF
TRBV28	TRBJ2-5	once	NA	CASSPTEGGGETQYF
TRBV6-1	TRBJ2-7	NA	TRBD2	CASSELTSGRNVQYF
TRBV5-4	TRBJ2-3	NA	NA	CASSSQGSGTDTQYF
TRBV27	TRBJ1-6	NA	NA	CASSLSNSPLHF
TRBV5-1	TRBJ1-1	NA	NA	CASSETGTEAFF
TRBV20-1	TRBJ2-5	few	TRBD2	CSASTSGRGQETQYF
TRBV7-3	TRBJ2-2	NA	NA	CASSFDTPGAGELFF
TRBV7-9	TRBJ1-1	NA	NA	CASSLQGSEAEAFF
TRBV28	TRBJ1-2	NA	TRBD1	CASVMTGQGYGYTF
TRBV5-1	TRBJ2-3	NA	TRBD2	CASSSGLVSGTDTQYF
TRBV19	TRBJ1-2	many	NA	CASSAQGNNGYTF
TRBV15	TRBJ2-2	NA	NA	CATSRDGGYTGELFF
TRBV5-6	TRBJ1-2	NA	NA	CASSVRVLNYGYTF
TRBV27	TRBJ2-2	NA	TRBD2	CATRRGIGELFF
TRBV14	TRBJ1-2	NA	NA	CASSQGWGYNYGYTF
TRBV7-6	TRBJ2-7	NA	NA	CASSLDGSGEQYF
TRBV6-5	TRBJ2-5	NA	TRBD2	CASSYSTSGRAETQYF
TRBV19	TRBJ1-1	NA	NA	CASNDRRTAFPRAFF
TRBV7-2	TRBJ2-7	NA	TRBD2	CASSLGTSGSYEQYF
TRBV18	TRBJ2-7	NA	NA	CASSSGSHYEQYF
TRBV27	TRBJ1-1	NA	TRBD1	CASSSRGTGPEAFF